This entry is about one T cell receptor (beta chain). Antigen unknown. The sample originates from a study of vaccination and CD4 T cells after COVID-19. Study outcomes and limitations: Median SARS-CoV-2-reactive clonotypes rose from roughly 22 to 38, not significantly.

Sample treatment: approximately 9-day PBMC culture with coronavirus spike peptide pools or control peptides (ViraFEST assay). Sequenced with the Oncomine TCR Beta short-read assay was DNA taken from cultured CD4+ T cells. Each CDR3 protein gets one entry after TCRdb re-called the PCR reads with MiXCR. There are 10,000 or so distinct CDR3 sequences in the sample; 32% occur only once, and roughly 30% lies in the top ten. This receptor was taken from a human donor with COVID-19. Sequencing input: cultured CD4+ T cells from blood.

DNA for the CDR3: TGCGCCAGCAGCCAAGAGGTGAGGGTCCGGAACACCGGGGAGCTGTTTTTT. Translation gives CASSQEVRVRNTGELFF. The chain uses TRBV4-1 and TRBJ2-2; TRBD2 might be the D (5 bases). Germline CDR1 and CDR2: MGHRA and YSYEKL. V lost 0 bases to trimming and J lost 1 base, with 12 bases between them. This CDR3 region has 17 residues.